The sequence of this T cell receptor (beta chain) was determined in a study of cytomegalovirus exposure and HLA in healthy donors. Study context: Among the 300 to 500 genotyped donors, more than 70% were placed in the Caucasian-associated ancestry cluster. General study points: Reports indicate that TCR beta sequences accurately predicted the HLA-A and HLA-B alleles of most subjects.

The donors comprised healthy bone marrow donors. As concerns this clone: Antigen unknown.

This CDR3 spans 13 amino acids. Looked up from germline, CDR1 is MNHNS and CDR2 is SASEGT. Losses at the gene ends were 7 bases for V and 5 bases for J; bases not matched to a gene: 7. The PCR was carried out with 60 Vbeta primers and 13 Jbeta primers. The assay was immunoSEQ multiplex PCR, and TCRdb's table has in-frame clones only and misses some. The sample has under 60,000 clones; approximately 75% are singletons. The origin of this receptor is a woman aged 40 to 50 in good health and CMV-seropositive. Input material: PBMCs. This chain uses TRBV6-1 with TRBJ2-5, with 7 bases lining up with TRBD1. CDR3 protein: CASTSQGWETQYF. CDR3 nucleotide sequence: TGTGCCAGCACCTCACAGGGGTGGGAGACCCAGTACTTC.